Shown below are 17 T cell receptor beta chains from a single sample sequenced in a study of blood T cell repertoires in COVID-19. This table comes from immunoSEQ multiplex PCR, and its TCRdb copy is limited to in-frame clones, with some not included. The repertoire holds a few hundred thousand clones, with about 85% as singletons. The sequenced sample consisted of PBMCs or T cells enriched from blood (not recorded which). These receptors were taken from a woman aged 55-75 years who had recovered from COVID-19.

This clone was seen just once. CDR3 amino acids: CASSWGDRGPENTIYF. CDR3 nucleotides: TGCGCCAGCAGCTGGGGGGACAGGGGTCCTGAAAACACCATATATTTT. The chain uses TRBV5-1 and TRBJ1-3, with 10 bases lining up with TRBD1. The ends lost 3 bases at V and 6 bases at J; junction bases unmatched: 9. The germline V gene encodes CDR1 SGHRS and CDR2 YFSETQ. There are 16 residues in the CDR3.

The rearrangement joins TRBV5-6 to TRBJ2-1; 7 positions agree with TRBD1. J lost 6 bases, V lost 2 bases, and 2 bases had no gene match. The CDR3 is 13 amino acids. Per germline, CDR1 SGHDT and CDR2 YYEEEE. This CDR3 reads CASSLQGTNEQFF. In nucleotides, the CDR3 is TGTGCCAGCAGCTTACAGGGGACCAATGAGCAGTTCTTC.

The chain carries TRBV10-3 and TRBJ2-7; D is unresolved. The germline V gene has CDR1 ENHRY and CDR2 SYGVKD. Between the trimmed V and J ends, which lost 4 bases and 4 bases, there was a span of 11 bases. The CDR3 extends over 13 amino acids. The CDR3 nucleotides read TGTGCCATCAGTGCTGGCCGCATGTACGAGCAGTACGTC. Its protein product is CAISAGRMYEQYV.

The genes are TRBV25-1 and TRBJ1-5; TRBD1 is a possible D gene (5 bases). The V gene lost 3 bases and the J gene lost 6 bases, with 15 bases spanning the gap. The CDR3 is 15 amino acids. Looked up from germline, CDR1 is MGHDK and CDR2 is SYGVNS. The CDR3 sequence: CASSEDKTAGQPQHF. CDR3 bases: TGTGCCAGCAGTGAGGATAAGACAGCGGGTCAGCCCCAGCATTTT.

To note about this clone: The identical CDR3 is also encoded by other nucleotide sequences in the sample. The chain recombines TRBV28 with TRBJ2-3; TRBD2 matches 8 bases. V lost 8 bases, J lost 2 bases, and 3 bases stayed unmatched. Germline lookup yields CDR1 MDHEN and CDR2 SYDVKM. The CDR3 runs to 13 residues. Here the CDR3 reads CASRGGSTDTQYF. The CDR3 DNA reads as TGTGCCAGCCGGGGGGGATCCACAGATACGCAGTATTTT.

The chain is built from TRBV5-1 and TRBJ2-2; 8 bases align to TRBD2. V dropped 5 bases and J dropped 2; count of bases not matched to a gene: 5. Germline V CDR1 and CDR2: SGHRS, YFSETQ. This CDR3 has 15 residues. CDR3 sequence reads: CASSQRGTNTGELFF. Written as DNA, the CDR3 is TGCGCCAGCAGTCAGCGGGGGACCAACACCGGGGAGCTGTTTTTT.

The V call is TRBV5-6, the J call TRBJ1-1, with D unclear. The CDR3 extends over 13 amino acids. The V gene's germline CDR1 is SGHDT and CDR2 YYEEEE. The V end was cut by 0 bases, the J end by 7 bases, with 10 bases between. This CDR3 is CASSLAGPVEAFF. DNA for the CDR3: TGTGCCAGCAGCTTGGCAGGTCCCGTTGAAGCTTTCTTT.

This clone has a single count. As DNA, the CDR3 is TGTGCCAGCAGCGTCCAGGGGGCTCCGAACACTGAAGCTTTCTTT. Amino acid sequence: CASSVQGAPNTEAFF. The chain combines TRBV2 with TRBJ1-1, with TRBD1 matching 8 bases. The CDR3 has 15 residues. V shed 6 bases, J shed 1 base, and the junction held 7 bases outside the gene matches. The germline V gene encodes CDR1 SNHLY and CDR2 FYNNEI.

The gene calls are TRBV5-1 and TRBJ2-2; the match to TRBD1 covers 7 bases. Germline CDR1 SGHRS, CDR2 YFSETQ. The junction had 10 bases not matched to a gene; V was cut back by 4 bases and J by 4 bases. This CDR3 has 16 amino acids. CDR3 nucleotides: TGCGCCAGCAGCCCCTCGACAGGGTGGGCCACCGGGGAGCTGTTTTTT. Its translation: CASSPSTGWATGELFF.

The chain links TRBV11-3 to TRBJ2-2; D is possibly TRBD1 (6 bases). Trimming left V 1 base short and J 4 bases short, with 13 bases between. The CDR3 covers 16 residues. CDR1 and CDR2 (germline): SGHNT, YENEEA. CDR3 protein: CASSLGLGARTGELFF. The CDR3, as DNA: TGTGCCAGCAGCTTAGGTTTGGGGGCGCGCACCGGGGAGCTGTTTTTT. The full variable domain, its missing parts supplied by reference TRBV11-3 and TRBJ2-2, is EAGVVQSPRYKIIEKKQPVAFWCNPISGHNTLYWYLQNLGQGPELLIRYENEEAVDDSQLPKDRFSAERLKGVDSTLKIQPAELGDSAVYLCASSLGLGARTGELFFGEGSRLTVL.

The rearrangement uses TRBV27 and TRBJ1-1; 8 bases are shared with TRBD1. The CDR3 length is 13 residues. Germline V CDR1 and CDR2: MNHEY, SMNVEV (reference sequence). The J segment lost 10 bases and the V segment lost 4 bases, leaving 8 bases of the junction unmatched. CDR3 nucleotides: TGTGCCAGCAGTTCCGGACAGGGCGGGGGAGCTTTCTTT. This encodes CASSSGQGGGAFF.

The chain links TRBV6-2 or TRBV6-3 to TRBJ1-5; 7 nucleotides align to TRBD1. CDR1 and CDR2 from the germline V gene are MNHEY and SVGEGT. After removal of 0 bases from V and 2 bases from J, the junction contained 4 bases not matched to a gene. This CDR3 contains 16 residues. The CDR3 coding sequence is TGTGCCAGCAGTTACTCGACAGGGAATGGCAATCAGCCCCAGCATTTT. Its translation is CASSYSTGNGNQPQHF.

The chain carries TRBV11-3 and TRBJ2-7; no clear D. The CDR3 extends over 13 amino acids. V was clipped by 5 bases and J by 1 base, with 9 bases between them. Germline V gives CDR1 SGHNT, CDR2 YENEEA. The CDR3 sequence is CASSRRGSYEQYF. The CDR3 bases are TGTGCCAGCAGCCGTCGCGGATCCTACGAGCAGTACTTC.

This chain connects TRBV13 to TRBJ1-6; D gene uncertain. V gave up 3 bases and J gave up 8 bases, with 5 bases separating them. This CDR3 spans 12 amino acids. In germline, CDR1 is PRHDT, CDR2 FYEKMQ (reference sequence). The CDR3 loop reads CASSFLYSPLHF. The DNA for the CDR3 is TGTGCCAGCAGCTTTCTTTATTCACCCCTCCACTTT.

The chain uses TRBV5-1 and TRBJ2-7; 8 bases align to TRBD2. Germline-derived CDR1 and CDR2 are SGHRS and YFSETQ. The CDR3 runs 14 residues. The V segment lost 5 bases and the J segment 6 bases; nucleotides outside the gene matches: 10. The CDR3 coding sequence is TGCGCCAGCAGATTGACCGGGACTAGGGGCGAGCAGTACGTC. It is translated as CASRLTGTRGEQYV.

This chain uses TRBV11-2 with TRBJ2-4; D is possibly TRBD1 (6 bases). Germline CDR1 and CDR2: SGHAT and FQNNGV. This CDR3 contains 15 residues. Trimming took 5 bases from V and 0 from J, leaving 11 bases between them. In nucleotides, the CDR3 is TGTGCCAGCAGCCATTACAGGGTAGCCAAAAACATTCAGTACTTC. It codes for CASSHYRVAKNIQYF.

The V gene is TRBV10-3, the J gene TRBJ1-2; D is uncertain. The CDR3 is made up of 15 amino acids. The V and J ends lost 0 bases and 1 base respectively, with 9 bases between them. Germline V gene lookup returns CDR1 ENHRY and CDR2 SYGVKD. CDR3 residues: CAISESSLLNYGYTF. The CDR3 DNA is TGTGCCATCAGTGAGTCAAGCCTGCTTAACTATGGCTACACCTTC.